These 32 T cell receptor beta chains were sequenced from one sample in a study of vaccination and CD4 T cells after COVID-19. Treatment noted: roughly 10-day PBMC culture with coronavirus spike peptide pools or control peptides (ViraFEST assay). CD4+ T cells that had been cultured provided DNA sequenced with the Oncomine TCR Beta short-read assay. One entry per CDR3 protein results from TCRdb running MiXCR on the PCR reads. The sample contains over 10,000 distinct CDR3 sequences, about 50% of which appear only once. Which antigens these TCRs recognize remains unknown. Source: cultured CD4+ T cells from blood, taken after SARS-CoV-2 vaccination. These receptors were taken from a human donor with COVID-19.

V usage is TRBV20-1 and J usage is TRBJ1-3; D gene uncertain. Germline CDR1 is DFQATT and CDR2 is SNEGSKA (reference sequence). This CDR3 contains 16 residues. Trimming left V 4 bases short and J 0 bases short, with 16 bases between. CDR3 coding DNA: TGCAGTGCTAAGGATCGGCAGAGCCCCTCTGGAAACACCATATATTTT. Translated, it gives CSAKDRQSPSGNTIYF.

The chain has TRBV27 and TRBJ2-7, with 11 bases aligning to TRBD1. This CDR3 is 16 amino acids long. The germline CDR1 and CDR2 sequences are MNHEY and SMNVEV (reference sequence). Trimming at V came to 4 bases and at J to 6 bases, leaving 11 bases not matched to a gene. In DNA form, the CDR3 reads TGTGCCAGCAGTTCCCGAACGGGACAGGGGGTAGCCGAGCAGTACTTC. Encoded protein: CASSSRTGQGVAEQYF.

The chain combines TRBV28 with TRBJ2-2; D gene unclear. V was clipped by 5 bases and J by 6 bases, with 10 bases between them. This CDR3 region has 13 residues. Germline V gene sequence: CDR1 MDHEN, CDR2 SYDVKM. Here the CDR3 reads CASSLRVPGELFF. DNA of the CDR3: TGTGCCAGCAGTCTTAGGGTTCCCGGGGAGCTGTTTTTT.

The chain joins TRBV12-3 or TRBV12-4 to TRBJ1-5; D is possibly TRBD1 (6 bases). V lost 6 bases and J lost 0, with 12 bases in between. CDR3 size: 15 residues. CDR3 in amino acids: CASSPGGSSNQPQHF. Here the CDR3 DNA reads TGTGCCAGCAGCCCGGGGGGCAGTAGCAATCAGCCCCAGCATTTT.

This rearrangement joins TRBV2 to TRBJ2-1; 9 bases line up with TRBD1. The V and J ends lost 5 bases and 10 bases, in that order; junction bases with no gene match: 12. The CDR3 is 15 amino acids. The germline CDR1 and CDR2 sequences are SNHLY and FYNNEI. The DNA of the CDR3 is TGTGCCAGCAGTACCACGGGACAGGGTGTAAGGGAGCAGTTCTTC. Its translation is CASSTTGQGVREQFF. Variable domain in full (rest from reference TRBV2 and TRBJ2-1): EPEVTQTPSHQVTQMGQEVILRCVPISNHLYFYWYRQILGQKVEFLVSFYNNEISEKSEIFDDQFSVERPDGSNFTLKIRSTKLEDSAMYFCASSTTGQGVREQFFGPGTRLTVL.

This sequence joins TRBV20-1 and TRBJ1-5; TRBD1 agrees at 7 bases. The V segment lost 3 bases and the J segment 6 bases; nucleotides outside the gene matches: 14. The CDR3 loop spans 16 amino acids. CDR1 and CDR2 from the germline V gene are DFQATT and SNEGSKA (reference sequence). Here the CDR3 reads CSARRRRGTVGQPQHF. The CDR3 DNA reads TGCAGTGCTAGGAGGCGGAGGGGGACAGTGGGTCAGCCCCAGCATTTT.

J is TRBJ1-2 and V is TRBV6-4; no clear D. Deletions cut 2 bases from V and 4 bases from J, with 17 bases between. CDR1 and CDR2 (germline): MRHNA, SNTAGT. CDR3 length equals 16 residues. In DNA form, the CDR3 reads TGTGCCAGCAGTGACGACCGAAATCGTCTTGCCTATGGCTACACCTTC. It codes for CASSDDRNRLAYGYTF.

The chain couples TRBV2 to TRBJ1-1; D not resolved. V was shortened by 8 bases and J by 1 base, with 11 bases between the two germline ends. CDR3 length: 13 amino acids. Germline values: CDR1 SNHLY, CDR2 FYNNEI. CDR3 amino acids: CASLGVRNTEAFF. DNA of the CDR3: TGTGCCAGCCTGGGTGTGAGGAACACTGAAGCTTTCTTT.

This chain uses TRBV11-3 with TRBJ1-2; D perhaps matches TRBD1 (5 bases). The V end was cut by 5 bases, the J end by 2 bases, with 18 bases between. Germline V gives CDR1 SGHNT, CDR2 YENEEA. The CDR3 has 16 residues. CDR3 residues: CASSPPRNRLNYGYTF. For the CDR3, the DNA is TGTGCCAGCAGCCCCCCTCGGAACAGGCTGAACTATGGCTACACCTTC.

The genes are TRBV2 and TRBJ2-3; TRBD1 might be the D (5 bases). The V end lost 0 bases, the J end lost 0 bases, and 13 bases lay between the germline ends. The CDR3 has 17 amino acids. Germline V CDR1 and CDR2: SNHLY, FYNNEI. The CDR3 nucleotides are TGTGCCAGCAGTGAAGCGCTCGGCCAGGGTAGCACAGATACGCAGTATTTT. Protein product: CASSEALGQGSTDTQYF.

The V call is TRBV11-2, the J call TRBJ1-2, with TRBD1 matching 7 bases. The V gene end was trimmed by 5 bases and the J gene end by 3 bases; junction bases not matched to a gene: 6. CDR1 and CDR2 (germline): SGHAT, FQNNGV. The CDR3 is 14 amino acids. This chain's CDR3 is CASSTRQGYYGYTF. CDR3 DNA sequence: TGTGCCAGCAGCACCCGACAGGGATACTATGGCTACACCTTC.

The CDR3 is CAISLDTGLTYEQYF. As DNA, the CDR3 is TGTGCCATCAGCCTAGATACAGGACTTACCTACGAGCAGTACTTC. This chain uses TRBV10-3 with TRBJ2-7, with D perhaps being TRBD1 or TRBD2 (5 bases each). The V gene lost 6 bases and the J gene lost 2 bases, with 17 bases spanning the gap. From germline, CDR1 is ENHRY and CDR2 SYGVKD. This CDR3 is 15 amino acids long.

CDR3 nucleotides: TGTGCCACCAGTGATGCTCAGGGGAACTATGGCTACACCTTC. It codes for CATSDAQGNYGYTF. The gene calls are TRBV24-1 and TRBJ1-2, with D perhaps matching TRBD1 (6 bases). The V end lost 3 bases, the J end lost 2 bases, and 9 bases lay between the germline ends. Germline V lookup: CDR1 KGHDR, CDR2 SFDVKD. CDR3 length equals 14 residues.

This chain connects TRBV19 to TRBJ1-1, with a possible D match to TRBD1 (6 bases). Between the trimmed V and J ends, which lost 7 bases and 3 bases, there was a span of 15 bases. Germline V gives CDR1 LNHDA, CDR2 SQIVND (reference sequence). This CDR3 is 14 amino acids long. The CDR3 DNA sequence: TGTGCCAGTAAGGGCAGGGGCGCGGACACTGAAGCTTTCTTT. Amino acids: CASKGRGADTEAFF.

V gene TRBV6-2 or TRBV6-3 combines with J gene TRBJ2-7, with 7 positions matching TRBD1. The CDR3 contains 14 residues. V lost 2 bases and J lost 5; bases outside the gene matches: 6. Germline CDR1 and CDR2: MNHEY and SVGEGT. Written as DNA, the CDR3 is TGTGCCAGCAGTTACACCGACAGGGTAAACGAGCAGTACTTC. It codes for CASSYTDRVNEQYF.

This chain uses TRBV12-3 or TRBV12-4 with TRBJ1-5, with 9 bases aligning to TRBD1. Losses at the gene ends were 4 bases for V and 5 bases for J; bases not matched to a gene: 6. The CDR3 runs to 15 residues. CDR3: CASSSGTGKYQPQHF. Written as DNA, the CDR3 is TGTGCCAGCAGTTCCGGGACAGGGAAGTATCAGCCCCAGCATTTT.

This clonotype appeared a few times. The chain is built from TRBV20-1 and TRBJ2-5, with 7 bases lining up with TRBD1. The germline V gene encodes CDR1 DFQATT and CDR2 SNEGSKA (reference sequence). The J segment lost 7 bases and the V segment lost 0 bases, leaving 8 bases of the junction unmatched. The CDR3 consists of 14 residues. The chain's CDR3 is CSARDRAGGRTQYF. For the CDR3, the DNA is TGCAGTGCTAGAGATCGGGCAGGGGGTAGGACCCAGTACTTC.

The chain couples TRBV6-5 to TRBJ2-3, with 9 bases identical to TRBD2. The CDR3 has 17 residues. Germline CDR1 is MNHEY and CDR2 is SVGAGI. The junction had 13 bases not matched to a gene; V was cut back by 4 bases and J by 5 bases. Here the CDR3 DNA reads TGTGCCAGCAGTTTCCCGGGGGCTAGCGGGGCCGGAGATACGCAGTATTTT. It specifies CASSFPGASGAGDTQYF.

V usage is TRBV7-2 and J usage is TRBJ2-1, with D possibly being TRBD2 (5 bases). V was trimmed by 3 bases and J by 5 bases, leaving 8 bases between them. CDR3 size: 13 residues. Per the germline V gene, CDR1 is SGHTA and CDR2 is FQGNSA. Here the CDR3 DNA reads TGTGCCAGCAGCTTCCTGCGGGACAATGAGCAGTTCTTC. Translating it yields CASSFLRDNEQFF. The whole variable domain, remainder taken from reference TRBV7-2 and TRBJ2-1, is GAGVSQSPSNKVTEKGKDVELRCDPISGHTALYWYRQSLGQGLEFLIYFQGNSAPDKSGLPSDRFSAERTGGSVSTLTIQRTQQEDSAVYLCASSFLRDNEQFFGPGTRLTVL.

Here the CDR3 reads CASSGRGGGADTQYF. The CDR3 DNA reads TGTGCCAGCAGTGGTCGTGGAGGGGGGGCAGATACGCAGTATTTT. The chain couples TRBV6-1 to TRBJ2-3, with D possibly matching TRBD2 (7 bases). This CDR3 is built from 15 residues. Germline values: CDR1 MNHNS, CDR2 SASEGT. V was shortened by 4 bases and J by 4 bases, with 15 bases between the two germline ends.

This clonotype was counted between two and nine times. The CDR3 DNA is TGCAGTGCTACGGACAGGGGACCACCCCTCCACTTT. Amino acids: CSATDRGPPLHF. The chain is built from TRBV20-1 and TRBJ1-6, with 9 nucleotides matching TRBD1. CDR1 DFQATT and CDR2 SNEGSKA come from the germline V gene (reference sequence). After removal of 4 bases from V and 11 bases from J, the junction contained 3 bases not matched to a gene. The CDR3 covers 12 residues.

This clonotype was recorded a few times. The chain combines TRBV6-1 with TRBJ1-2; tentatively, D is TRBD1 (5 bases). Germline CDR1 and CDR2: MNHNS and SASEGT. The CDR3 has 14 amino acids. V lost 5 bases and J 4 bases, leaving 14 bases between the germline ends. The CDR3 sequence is CASSPMGGSYGYTF. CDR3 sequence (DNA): TGTGCCAGCAGTCCCATGGGGGGTAGCTATGGCTACACCTTC.

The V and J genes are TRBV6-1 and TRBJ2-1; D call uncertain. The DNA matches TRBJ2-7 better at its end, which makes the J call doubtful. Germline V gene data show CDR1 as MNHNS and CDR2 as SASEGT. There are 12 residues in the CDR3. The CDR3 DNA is TGTGCCAGCAGAGCAAAGGTGGACGAGCAGTACTTC. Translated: CASRAKVDEQYF.

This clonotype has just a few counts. CDR3 coding DNA: TGTGCCGCTCTAGAAGGTGTCGACTACACCTTC. It encodes CAALEGVDYTF. This rearrangement joins TRBV7-3 to TRBJ1-2, with D uncertain. The germline gives CDR1 SGHTA, CDR2 FQGTGA. This CDR3 contains 11 residues. V was shortened by 11 bases and J by 10 bases, with 17 bases between the two germline ends.

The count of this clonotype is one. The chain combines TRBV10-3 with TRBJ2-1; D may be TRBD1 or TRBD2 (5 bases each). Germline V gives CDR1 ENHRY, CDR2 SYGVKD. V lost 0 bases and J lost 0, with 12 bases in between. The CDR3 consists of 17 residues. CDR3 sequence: CAISESWGISSYNEQFF. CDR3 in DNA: TGTGCCATCAGTGAGTCCTGGGGGATAAGCTCCTACAATGAGCAGTTCTTC.

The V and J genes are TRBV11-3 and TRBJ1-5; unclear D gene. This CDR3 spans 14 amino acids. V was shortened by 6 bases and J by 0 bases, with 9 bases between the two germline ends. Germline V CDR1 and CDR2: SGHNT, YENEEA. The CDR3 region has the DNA TGTGCCAGCAGGCGAAAGTATAGCAATCAGCCCCAGCATTTT. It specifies CASRRKYSNQPQHF.

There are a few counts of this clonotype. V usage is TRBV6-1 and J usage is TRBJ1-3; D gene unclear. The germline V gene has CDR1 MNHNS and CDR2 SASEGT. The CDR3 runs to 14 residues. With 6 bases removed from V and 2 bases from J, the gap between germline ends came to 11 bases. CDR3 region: CASSLNRAGNTIYF. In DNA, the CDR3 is TGTGCCAGCAGCCTTAATCGGGCTGGAAACACCATATATTTT.

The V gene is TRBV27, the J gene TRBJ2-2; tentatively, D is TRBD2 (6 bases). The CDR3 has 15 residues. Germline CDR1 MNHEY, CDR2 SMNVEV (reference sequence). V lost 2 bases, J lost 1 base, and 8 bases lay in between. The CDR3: CASSLAGLNTGELFF. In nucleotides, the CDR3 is TGTGCCAGCAGTTTAGCGGGGTTGAACACCGGGGAGCTGTTTTTT.

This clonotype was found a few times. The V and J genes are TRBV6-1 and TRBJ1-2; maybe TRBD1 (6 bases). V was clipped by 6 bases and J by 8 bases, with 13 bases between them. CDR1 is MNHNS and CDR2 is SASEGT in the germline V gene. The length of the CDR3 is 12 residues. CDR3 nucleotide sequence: TGTGCCAGCAGCCAATCGGGGGGCGGCTACACCTTC. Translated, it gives CASSQSGGGYTF.

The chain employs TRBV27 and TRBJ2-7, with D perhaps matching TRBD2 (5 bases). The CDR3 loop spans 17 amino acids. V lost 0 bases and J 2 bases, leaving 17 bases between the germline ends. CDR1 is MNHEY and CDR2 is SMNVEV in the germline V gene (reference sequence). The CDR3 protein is CASSLSRSGSEAYEQYF. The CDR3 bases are TGTGCCAGCAGTTTATCGAGGTCGGGTAGCGAAGCCTACGAGCAGTACTTC.

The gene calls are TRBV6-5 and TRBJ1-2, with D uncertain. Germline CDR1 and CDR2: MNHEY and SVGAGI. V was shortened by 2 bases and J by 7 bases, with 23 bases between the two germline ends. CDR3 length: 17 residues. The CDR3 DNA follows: TGTGCCAGCAGTTACCCGGGAATAGGAAAGAAGACTCTTGGCTACACCTTC. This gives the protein CASSYPGIGKKTLGYTF.

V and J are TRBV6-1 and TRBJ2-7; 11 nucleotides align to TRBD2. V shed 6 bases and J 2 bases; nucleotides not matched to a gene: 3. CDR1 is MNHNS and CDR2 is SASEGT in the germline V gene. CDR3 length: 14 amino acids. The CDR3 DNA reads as TGTGCCAGCAGCCGACTAGCGGGGACCTACGAGCAGTACTTC. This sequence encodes CASSRLAGTYEQYF.